A single sample is the source of the 26 T cell receptor beta chains below, sequenced in a study of blood T cell repertoires in COVID-19. Sequencing used immunoSEQ multiplex PCR; TCRdb keeps in-frame clones, though not all of them. The sample holds around 220,000 clones, about 85% seen once. The sample comprised peripheral blood. The receptors shown here come from a woman aged 45-65 years with COVID-19, enrolled during active disease.

This clone was picked up one time. The genes are TRBV5-6 and TRBJ2-5; D perhaps matches TRBD2 (5 bases). This CDR3 region has 13 residues. Trimming pared 1 base from V and 5 bases from J, leaving 9 bases between. Germline V gene data show CDR1 as SGHDT and CDR2 as YYEEEE. The CDR3 protein is CASSLRTGETQYF. The CDR3 nucleotides read TGTGCCAGCAGCTTGAGAACGGGGGAGACCCAGTACTTC.

The chain combines TRBV7-6 with TRBJ2-2, with D hard to call. The CDR3 has 16 residues. V was trimmed by 1 base and J by 4 bases, leaving 13 bases between them. The V gene's germline CDR1 is SGHVS and CDR2 FNYEAQ. The CDR3 region is CASSLVPPRGTGELFF. CDR3 in DNA: TGTGCCAGCAGCTTAGTACCCCCTCGAGGCACCGGGGAGCTGTTTTTT.

The rearrangement uses TRBV12-5 and TRBJ2-7; D unresolved. The CDR3 runs 13 residues. Trimming cost V 1 base and J 6 bases, with 10 bases left between them. Germline CDR1 reads LGHNT; CDR2 reads FRNRAP. This CDR3 is CASGLDSLAEQYF. The CDR3 coding sequence is TGTGCTAGTGGTTTGGACAGTCTCGCCGAGCAGTACTTC.

The V gene is TRBV23-1, the J gene TRBJ1-5; the D is unclear. TRBV23-1 is an ORF, and what it does is uncertain. V lost 0 bases and J lost 0, with 12 bases in between. The CDR3 is 17 residues long. The CDR3 spells CASSQSITVDSNQPQHF. CDR3 sequence (DNA): TGCGCCAGCAGTCAATCGATAACAGTCGATAGCAATCAGCCCCAGCATTTT.

The chain employs TRBV19 and TRBJ1-2; tentative D call: TRBD1 (5 bases). CDR3 size: 14 residues. Germline CDR1 is LNHDA and CDR2 is SQIVND (reference sequence). Trimming cost V 2 bases and J 8 bases, with 15 bases left between them. The CDR3 sequence is CASSILGGKQGYTF. In DNA, the CDR3 is TGTGCCAGTAGTATATTGGGGGGAAAGCAAGGCTACACCTTC.

The chain is built from TRBV6-2 or TRBV6-3 and TRBJ2-5, with 10 bases fitting TRBD1. The CDR3 length is 19 residues. Per the germline V gene, CDR1 is MNHEY and CDR2 is SVGEGT. With 0 bases clipped from V and 4 bases from J, the junction kept 14 bases outside the gene matches. The CDR3 DNA reads TGTGCCAGCAGTTACTCGAGGAGGGCGGGACAGGGGAGAAGAGAGACCCAGTACTTC. Translated, it gives CASSYSRRAGQGRRETQYF.

This clone was seen once. The rearrangement links TRBV28 to TRBJ2-1; 7 positions agree with TRBD2. Germline lookup yields CDR1 MDHEN and CDR2 SYDVKM. The V and J ends lost 5 bases and 1 base, in that order; junction bases with no gene match: 8. This CDR3 is 16 amino acids long. The CDR3 here is CASSLWVAGSYNEQFF. Here the CDR3 DNA reads TGTGCCAGCAGTCTCTGGGTAGCGGGTTCCTACAATGAGCAGTTCTTC.

The chain employs TRBV27 and TRBJ2-7; 10 nucleotides agree with TRBD2. The germline V gene has CDR1 MNHEY and CDR2 SMNVEV (reference sequence). With V trimmed by 3 bases and J by 3 bases, 5 bases remained unmatched. The CDR3 spans 15 residues. The CDR3 nucleotides are TGTGCCAGCAGTTTCCAAGCGGGGGGGGGCTACGAGCAGTACGTC. As protein: CASSFQAGGGYEQYV.

The J gene is TRBJ2-7, the V gene TRBV27; 7 bases fit TRBD1. Unmatched junction bases numbered 4, after V lost 6 bases and J lost 5 bases. The germline CDR1 and CDR2 sequences are MNHEY and SMNVEV (reference sequence). The CDR3 length is 12 residues. Here the CDR3 reads CASRTGLHEQYF. The CDR3 DNA sequence: TGTGCCAGCAGGACAGGGTTACACGAGCAGTACTTC.

The chain uses TRBV5-1 and TRBJ1-2; no definite D call. CDR1 is SGHRS and CDR2 is YFSETQ in the germline V gene. CDR3 size: 14 residues. With 1 base removed from V and 7 bases from J, the gap between germline ends came to 14 bases. The CDR3 DNA is TGCGCCAGCAGCTTGCCCCATACATCTGGTGGCTACACCTTC. Its translation: CASSLPHTSGGYTF.

The chain recombines TRBV18 with TRBJ2-1; 11 bases are shared with TRBD1. The CDR3 is 14 residues long. The V gene end was trimmed by 3 bases and the J gene end by 5 bases; junction bases not matched to a gene: 0. Germline lookup yields CDR1 KGHSH and CDR2 LQKENI. CDR3 in DNA: TGTGCCAGCTCACCGGACAGGGGGCACAATGAGCAGTTCTTC. Protein: CASSPDRGHNEQFF.

The rearrangement links TRBV7-2 to TRBJ2-1; D call uncertain. The CDR3 consists of 13 residues. The germline CDR1 and CDR2 sequences are SGHTA and FQGNSA. Trimming removed 4 bases from V and 0 bases from J, with 4 bases in between. CDR3 in DNA: TGTGCCAGCAGCTCGAGCTCCTACAATGAGCAGTTCTTC. Translated, it gives CASSSSSYNEQFF. The whole variable domain, filled in from reference TRBV7-2 and TRBJ2-1, reads GAGVSQSPSNKVTEKGKDVELRCDPISGHTALYWYRQSLGQGLEFLIYFQGNSAPDKSGLPSDRFSAERTGGSVSTLTIQRTQQEDSAVYLCASSSSSYNEQFFGPGTRLTVL.

The chain has TRBV7-7 and TRBJ2-2, with TRBD2 as a possible D gene (6 bases). This CDR3 has 15 amino acids. V dropped 5 bases and J dropped 4 bases, with 14 bases sitting between them. The V gene's germline CDR1 is SSHAT and CDR2 FNYEAQ (reference sequence). The CDR3 sequence: CASSLRGLSTGELFF. CDR3 coding DNA: TGTGCCAGCAGCCTAAGGGGACTTAGCACCGGGGAGCTGTTTTTT.

The CDR3 DNA reads as TGTGCCAGTAGTATAGGGGGACTAGGCCGCACAGATACGCAGTATTTT. Translated, it gives CASSIGGLGRTDTQYF. The V and J genes are TRBV19 and TRBJ2-3, with TRBD2 identical over 8 bases. Germline V gene data show CDR1 as LNHDA and CDR2 as SQIVND (reference sequence). V trimming: 1 base; J trimming: 1 base; junction bases outside the gene matches: 4. There are 16 residues in the CDR3.

This chain uses TRBV29-1 with TRBJ1-3, with D possibly being TRBD1 (5 bases). Germline assignment: CDR1 SQVTM and CDR2 ANQGSEA. The CDR3 sequence is 11 residues long. The ends were cut back, 7 bases at V and 4 bases at J, with 8 bases in the middle. For the CDR3, the DNA is TGCAGCGCCAGGGAAGGAAACACCATATATTTT. Amino acids: CSAREGNTIYF.

The chain couples TRBV3-1 (or the pseudogene TRBV3-2) to TRBJ2-7, with 7 bases aligning to TRBD1. This CDR3 is built from 18 residues. Germline lookup yields CDR1 LGHDT and CDR2 YNNKEL (reference sequence). With V trimmed by 0 bases and J by 3 bases, 14 bases remained unmatched. CDR3 region: CASSQEPTGVSYSYEQYF. Here the CDR3 DNA reads TGTGCCAGCAGCCAAGAACCTACAGGGGTCTCCTACAGCTACGAGCAGTACTTC.

The chain recombines TRBV6-5 with TRBJ1-4; tentatively, D is TRBD1 (6 bases). Germline V gene lookup returns CDR1 MNHEY and CDR2 SVGAGI. Trimming left V 8 bases short and J 7 bases short, with 14 bases between. The CDR3 has 13 residues. CDR3 coding DNA: TGTGCCAGCCAGGGGAGATGGCTTGAAAAACTGTTTTTT. Its translation: CASQGRWLEKLFF.

This clone was observed a single time. The CDR3 DNA reads as TGTGCCAGCGCCTCAACAGGGGGCGGGCAGCCCCAGCATTTT. It encodes CASASTGGGQPQHF. V and J are TRBV27 and TRBJ1-5, with 9 bases identical to TRBD1. In germline, CDR1 is MNHEY, CDR2 SMNVEV (reference sequence). This CDR3 comprises 14 residues. With 8 bases clipped from V and 7 bases from J, the junction kept 9 bases outside the gene matches.

This clone was picked up one time. The V and J genes are TRBV6-2 or TRBV6-3 and TRBJ2-7; the D gene is possibly TRBD2 (5 bases). The CDR3 totals 15 residues. Trimming cost V 5 bases and J 3 bases, with 17 bases left between them. Germline V lookup: CDR1 MNHEY, CDR2 SVGEGT. CDR3 loop: CASSPVTIKNYEQYF. The CDR3 region has the DNA TGTGCCAGCAGTCCCGTGACTATAAAGAACTACGAGCAGTACTTC.

V and J are TRBV11-3 and TRBJ2-1; TRBD1 might be the D (6 bases). CDR1 and CDR2 from the germline V gene are SGHNT and YENEEA. Between the trimmed V and J ends, which lost 5 bases and 0 bases, there was a span of 14 bases. The CDR3 consists of 16 residues. The DNA for the CDR3 is TGTGCCAGCAGCCACAGGGAGTGGGACTCCTACAATGAGCAGTTCTTC. Translating gives CASSHREWDSYNEQFF.

The chain uses TRBV3-1 (or the pseudogene TRBV3-2) and TRBJ2-1; the D is unclear. Germline V lookup: CDR1 LGHDT, CDR2 YNNKEL (reference sequence). V lost 5 bases, J lost 9 bases, and 14 bases lay in between. The CDR3 sequence is 13 residues long. In DNA, the CDR3 is TGTGCCAGCAGCAGAGATTCGATCGGTGAGCAGTTCTTC. It encodes CASSRDSIGEQFF.

The rearrangement joins TRBV9 to TRBJ2-3; the match to TRBD2 covers 7 bases. CDR1 is SGDLS and CDR2 is YYNGEE in the germline V gene. CDR3 length equals 14 residues. V was pared by 1 base and J by 5 bases, with 4 bases of the junction left unmatched. The CDR3 loop reads CASSVSGELDTQYF. As DNA, the CDR3 is TGTGCCAGCAGCGTAAGCGGGGAACTAGATACGCAGTATTTT.

The chain is built from TRBV28 and TRBJ1-1, with TRBD1 matching over 7 bases. The CDR3 contains 13 residues. Germline V lookup: CDR1 MDHEN, CDR2 SYDVKM. The junction had 13 bases not matched to a gene; V was cut back by 6 bases and J by 12 bases. CDR3 residues: CASRTQTGFITFF. The CDR3 DNA follows: TGTGCCAGCAGAACCCAGACAGGGTTTATAACTTTCTTT. Full variable domain (missing parts from reference TRBV28 and TRBJ1-1): DVKVTQSSRYLVKRTGEKVFLECVQDMDHENMFWYRQDPGLGLRLIYFSYDVKMKEKGDIPEGYSVSREKKERFSLILESASTNQTSMYLCASRTQTGFITFFGQGTRLTVV.

The chain has TRBV11-2 and TRBJ1-2; D uncertain. Germline values: CDR1 SGHAT, CDR2 FQNNGV. The CDR3 spans 13 residues. Trimming removed 3 bases from V and 3 bases from J, with 8 bases in between. The CDR3 sequence is CASSFSTDYGYTF. The CDR3 DNA reads as TGTGCCAGCAGCTTTTCAACGGACTATGGCTACACCTTC.

This rearrangement joins TRBV28 to TRBJ2-1; 8 bases are a match to TRBD1. CDR1 MDHEN and CDR2 SYDVKM come from the germline V gene. V lost 3 bases to trimming and J lost 3 bases; unmatched junction nucleotides: 13. This CDR3 is built from 18 residues. The CDR3 loop reads CASSFLDFGQGNYNEQFF. The DNA for the CDR3 is TGTGCCAGCAGTTTTCTAGATTTTGGACAGGGTAACTACAATGAGCAGTTCTTC.

The table lists this clone with a few counts. This chain joins TRBV11-1 and TRBJ2-3; perhaps TRBD2 as D (5 bases). The CDR3 spans 15 residues. V was clipped by 6 bases and J by 0 bases, with 13 bases between them. The germline gives CDR1 SGHAT, CDR2 FQDESV (reference sequence). The DNA for the CDR3 is TGTGCCAGCAGTCTTGAGGAGCGGAGCACAGATACGCAGTATTTT. It translates to CASSLEERSTDTQYF. Looking up the rest from reference TRBV11-1 and TRBJ2-3 gives the full variable domain: EAEVAQSPRYKITEKSQAVAFWCDPISGHATLYWYRQILGQGPELLVQFQDESVVDDSQLPKDRFSAERLKGVDSTLKIQPAELGDSAMYLCASSLEERSTDTQYFGPGTRLTVL.